This entry concerns a single T cell receptor beta chain. This specimen comes from a study of blood T cell repertoires in COVID-19. Study information: Nucleic acid was either cDNA or gDNA, and it came from T cells, B-cell-depleted T cells, or PBMCs.

In the source study's methods: Amplification of reference gene primers was used by the study to estimate nucleated cell counts. The table came from immunoSEQ multiplex PCR; TCRdb's copy has only in-frame clones and leaves some out. The DNA was the basis for D and trimming; V, J and clone size are from that table. The sample has about 99,000 clones, more than 75% seen once. The J segment lost 10 bases and the V segment lost 1 base, leaving 7 bases of the junction unmatched. The germline V gene encodes CDR1 LGHNA and CDR2 YNFKEQ. The CDR3 spans 14 residues. Source material: peripheral blood. This chain joins TRBV4-2 and TRBJ2-1; TRBD2 matches 7 bases. The sequence came from a man in his fifties or sixties with acute or convalescent COVID-19. This CDR3 reads CASSQVSGGGEQFF. The CDR3 DNA follows: TGTGCCAGCAGCCAAGTTTCTGGGGGAGGGGAGCAGTTCTTC.